The 26 T cell receptor beta chains presented below share a single source sample, sequenced in a study of regulatory T cells in long-lasting Graves disease. Sample time point: persistent/refractory GD, antithyroid drugs over 5 years with positive TRAb. PBMC-extracted RNA yielded the TCR library. Researchers made TCR beta libraries by using iRepertoire HTBI primers and running Arm-PCR on CDR3 regions. A single record per CDR3 protein comes from TCRdb applying MiXCR to the multiplex PCR reads. The sample has about 340,000 distinct CDR3 sequences; about 20% are singletons. Sequencing used peripheral blood mononuclear cells (PBMCs), obtained when the disease was refractory, from a patient treated with antithyroid drugs. These receptors all stem from a female donor with Graves disease.

J is TRBJ2-2 and V is TRBV15; TRBD2 is a possible D gene (5 bases). Germline values: CDR1 LNHNV, CDR2 YYDKDF (reference sequence). V shed 2 bases and J shed 7 bases, with 8 bases lying between them. The CDR3 is 13 residues long. Here the CDR3 reads CATSRNAGGELFF. In nucleotides, the CDR3 is TGTGCCACCAGCAGAAATGCGGGCGGGGAGCTGTTTTTT.

This clonotype occurred many times. The rearrangement links TRBV12-3 or TRBV12-4 to TRBJ2-4, with D tentatively TRBD1 or TRBD2 (6 bases each). Trimming cost V 2 bases and J 6 bases, with 14 bases left between them. The length of the CDR3 is 15 residues. The CDR3 region is CASSLIGGNVNIQYF. The CDR3 region has the DNA TGTGCCAGCAGTTTAATAGGGGGGAACGTAAACATTCAGTACTTC.

As concerns this clonotype: A read error may produce the germline difference seen at one junction end. The chain's CDR3 is CSAYRLGVAGTLEKPFF. DNA for the CDR3: TGCAGTGCCTACCGCTTAGGGGTCGCAGGTACCCTTGAAAAACCGTTTTTT. The chain links TRBV20-1 to TRBJ1-4; D may be TRBD1 (5 bases). CDR3 size: 17 residues. Germline V CDR1 and CDR2: DFQATT, SNEGSKA (reference sequence).

This clonotype was counted a few times. The chain carries TRBV28 and TRBJ2-5; possibly TRBD1 or TRBD2 for D (6 bases each). Germline V gene lookup returns CDR1 MDHEN and CDR2 SYDVKM. The CDR3 contains 15 residues. The V and J ends lost 4 bases and 3 bases respectively, with 15 bases between them. The CDR3 nucleotides read TGTGCCAGCAGTTCAGGAGGGGGATTTGAAGAGACCCAGTACTTC. Protein sequence: CASSSGGGFEETQYF.

This clonotype was counted between two and nine times. V gene TRBV12-3 or TRBV12-4 combines with J gene TRBJ2-3; 16 positions match TRBD2. The V segment lost 11 bases and the J segment 2 bases; nucleotides outside the gene matches: 10. This CDR3 is 17 amino acids long. The CDR3 DNA sequence: TGTGCCTCTCAAGGGGGGACTAGCGGGAGGGCCACAGATACGCAGTATTTT. Translating it yields CASQGGTSGRATDTQYF.

The CDR3 DNA reads as TGTGCCAGTAGTGTCGGGACAGGGGGTCGGGAGACCCAGTACTTC. Translation gives CASSVGTGGRETQYF. The chain combines TRBV19 with TRBJ2-5; 11 positions match TRBD1. The CDR3 extends over 15 amino acids. The V segment lost 5 bases and the J segment 5 bases; nucleotides outside the gene matches: 7. CDR1 and CDR2 from the germline V gene are LNHDA and SQIVND (reference sequence). Together with reference TRBV19 and TRBJ2-5, the CDR3 gives the full variable domain: DGGITQSPKYLFRKEGQNVTLSCEQNLNHDAMYWYRQDPGQGLRLIYYSQIVNDFQKGDIAEGYSVSREKKESFPLTVTSAQKNPTAFYLCASSVGTGGRETQYFGPGTRLLVL.

This clonotype came up many times. The rearrangement uses TRBV20-1 and TRBJ1-5; D remains ambiguous. In germline, CDR1 is DFQATT, CDR2 SNEGSKA (reference sequence). The V and J ends lost 5 bases and 6 bases respectively, with 23 bases between them. The length of the CDR3 is 16 residues. The CDR3 region has the DNA TGCAGTGCTGAAGGAAATAAAATTACTTGTGGTCAGCCCCAGCATTTT. Residues: CSAEGNKITCGQPQHF.

The sample holds many counts of this clonotype. J is TRBJ2-4 and V is TRBV6-1; 8 positions match TRBD2. The V segment lost 6 bases and the J segment 6 bases; nucleotides outside the gene matches: 7. This CDR3 comprises 14 residues. Germline CDR1 reads MNHNS; CDR2 reads SASEGT. The DNA of the CDR3 is TGTGCCAGCAGGGCGGGGGGAACCCGAAACATTCAGTACTTC. The encoded protein is CASRAGGTRNIQYF.

The rearrangement uses TRBV27 and TRBJ2-3; D gene ambiguous. The CDR3 contains 16 residues. Deletions cut 6 bases from V and 4 bases from J, with 20 bases between. Germline V gene lookup returns CDR1 MNHEY and CDR2 SMNVEV (reference sequence). The CDR3 DNA reads as TGTGCCAGCAGACTCAATTCAAGGGTGGTAGCAGATACGCAGTATTTT. Translation: CASRLNSRVVADTQYF.

V and J are TRBV3-1 and TRBJ2-6; a possible D gene is TRBD1 (7 bases). There are 17 residues in the CDR3. The germline CDR1 and CDR2 sequences are LGHDT and YNNKEL (reference sequence). V was cut by 4 bases and J by 2 bases, with 15 bases left in between. Here the CDR3 DNA reads TGTGCCAGCAGCCTCCAGGGGGGAGTCACTGGGGCCAACGTCCTGACTTTC. It is translated as CASSLQGGVTGANVLTF.

The gene calls are TRBV4-1 and TRBJ1-6; D is undetermined. CDR1 and CDR2 (germline): MGHRA, YSYEKL. The length of the CDR3 is 16 residues. Trimming left V 0 bases short and J 7 bases short, with 13 bases between. CDR3 amino acids: CASSQDTNRLNSPLHF. In DNA form, the CDR3 reads TGCGCCAGCAGCCAAGATACTAACAGATTGAATTCACCCCTCCACTTT.

A remark on this clonotype: The final CDR3 position lacks the conserved phenylalanine or tryptophan, pointing to a likely read error. The rearrangement joins TRBV20-1 to TRBJ2-5, with TRBD2 identical over 8 bases. Germline CDR1 and CDR2: DFQATT and SNEGSKA (reference sequence). The CDR3 runs to 11 residues. J was trimmed by 5 bases and V by 5 bases; bases with no gene match: 1. As DNA, the CDR3 is TGCAGTGCTCGGGGGGGGGAGACCCAGTACCTC. Its translation is CSARGGETQYL.

This clonotype was detected a few times. The chain links TRBV5-1 to TRBJ2-7, with 13 bases fitting TRBD2. CDR3 length: 16 residues. V dropped 6 bases and J dropped 0; count of bases not matched to a gene: 6. The germline gives CDR1 SGHRS, CDR2 YFSETQ. Here the CDR3 DNA reads TGCGCCAGCAACCCGGGACTAGCGGGAATCTCCTACGAGCAGTACTTC. It yields the protein CASNPGLAGISYEQYF.

This clonotype was recorded a few times. A much larger clonotype is one base distant, so this may be a read error. The chain couples TRBV7-9 to TRBJ2-5, with D maybe TRBD1 (5 bases). V lost 5 bases and J lost 1, with 11 bases in between. CDR1 and CDR2 (germline): SEHNR, FQNEAQ (reference sequence). This CDR3 comprises 14 residues. CDR3 bases: TGTGCCAGCAGCCCCGCCCAGGGCCAAGAGACCCAGTACTTC. Amino acids: CASSPAQGQETQYF.

Ten or more counts support this clonotype. The chain joins TRBV6-5 to TRBJ2-5, with 11 bases lining up with TRBD1. From germline, CDR1 is MNHEY and CDR2 SVGAGI. V dropped 2 bases and J dropped 5; count of bases not matched to a gene: 7. The CDR3 length is 16 residues. The CDR3 DNA follows: TGTGCCAGCAGTTACGGACAGGGGGCTATCGGGGAGACCCAGTACTTC. Its translation: CASSYGQGAIGETQYF.

This clonotype was picked up many times. CDR3 nucleotide sequence: TGTGCCAGCAGTTACATCGCCGGGGGCACTGAAGCTTTCTTT. Amino acid sequence: CASSYIAGGTEAFF. The chain combines TRBV6-5 with TRBJ1-1, with TRBD1 as a possible D gene (5 bases). The CDR3 has 14 amino acids. Germline CDR1 is MNHEY and CDR2 is SVGAGI. The V end was cut by 2 bases, the J end by 4 bases, with 11 bases between.

This clonotype was detected many times. The CDR3 nucleotides are TGCAGTGCCCCTACAGAGGCAGCTAACTATGGCTACACCTTC. It encodes CSAPTEAANYGYTF. V is TRBV20-1 and J is TRBJ1-2; D is undetermined. The CDR3 length is 14 residues. V lost 6 bases to trimming and J lost 0 bases, with 14 bases between them. Germline V lookup: CDR1 DFQATT, CDR2 SNEGSKA (reference sequence).

This clonotype has more than one count but fewer than ten. The CDR3 ends on some other residue instead of the conserved phenylalanine or tryptophan, so this is likely a read error. The chain couples TRBV24-1 to TRBJ1-2; perhaps TRBD1 as D (5 bases). Germline V CDR1 and CDR2: KGHDR, SFDVKD. The CDR3 totals 14 residues. V lost 7 bases to trimming and J lost 5 bases, with 16 bases between them. This chain's CDR3 is CATRDTTDLYGYTL. In nucleotides, the CDR3 is TGTGCCACCAGGGATACGACAGACCTATATGGCTACACCCTC.

This clonotype has just a few counts. The V and J genes are TRBV24-1 and TRBJ1-5; 7 bases map to TRBD1. This CDR3 contains 12 residues. The V and J ends lost 9 bases and 7 bases, in that order; junction bases with no gene match: 5. CDR1 and CDR2 from the germline V gene are KGHDR and SFDVKD. CDR3 bases: TGTGCCACCGCTTCAGGGGGACAGCCCCAGCATTTT. This gives the protein CATASGGQPQHF.

In its sample, this clonotype was seen many times. The chain recombines TRBV27 with TRBJ2-7; 10 bases match TRBD1. CDR3 length: 13 residues. Trimming at V came to 6 bases and at J to 6 bases, leaving 5 bases not matched to a gene. Germline CDR1 is MNHEY and CDR2 is SMNVEV (reference sequence). This CDR3 is CASSGTGVGEQYF. The CDR3 DNA reads as TGTGCCAGCAGCGGGACAGGGGTTGGCGAGCAGTACTTC.

V and J are TRBV6-1 and TRBJ1-1; maybe TRBD1 (5 bases). V lost 6 bases and J lost 4, with 9 bases in between. The CDR3 has 12 amino acids. The V gene's germline CDR1 is MNHNS and CDR2 SASEGT. Here the CDR3 reads CASRSRGTEAFF. The CDR3 DNA sequence: TGTGCCAGCAGGTCAAGGGGCACTGAAGCTTTCTTT.

This clonotype showed up just a few times. This chain connects TRBV20-1 to TRBJ1-5; 8 bases are a match to TRBD1. Losses at the gene ends were 7 bases for V and 2 bases for J; bases not matched to a gene: 4. The CDR3 runs to 13 residues. Germline CDR1 DFQATT, CDR2 SNEGSKA (reference sequence). The CDR3 DNA reads TGCAGTGTCGGACAGGGTGGCAATCAGCCCCAGCATTTT. As protein: CSVGQGGNQPQHF.

This clonotype was observed many times. The germline gene is not matched at one end of the junction; a read error may be the cause. The J gene is TRBJ1-1, the V gene TRBV5-1, with D maybe TRBD1 (5 bases). This CDR3 has 14 amino acids. Looked up from germline, CDR1 is SGHRS and CDR2 is YFSETQ. The chain's CDR3 is CASSLDGANTEAFF. In DNA, the CDR3 is TGTGCCAGCAGTTTGGACGGGGCGAACACTGAAGCTTTCTTT.

This clonotype occurred many times. The CDR3 coding sequence is TGTGCCTGGAGTGCGACAGGGTCCTACGAGCAGTACTTC. This sequence encodes CAWSATGSYEQYF. The chain links TRBV30 to TRBJ2-7, with TRBD1 matching 7 bases. Per germline, CDR1 GTSNPN and CDR2 SVGIG (reference sequence). Unmatched junction bases numbered 1, after V lost 1 base and J lost 1 base. CDR3 length: 13 residues.

This clonotype was found a few times. This chain uses TRBV7-8 with TRBJ1-1, with a possible D match to TRBD1 (5 bases). The CDR3 is 12 amino acids. Between the trimmed V and J ends, which lost 5 bases and 7 bases, there was a span of 11 bases. Germline V gene data show CDR1 as SGHVS and CDR2 as FQNEAQ. The CDR3 reads CASSPGTDEAFF. The CDR3 bases are TGTGCCAGCAGCCCCGGGACGGATGAAGCTTTCTTT. The full variable domain, rest sourced from reference TRBV7-8 and TRBJ1-1, is GAGVSQSPRYKVAKRGQDVALRCDPISGHVSLFWYQQALGQGPEFLTYFQNEAQLDKSGLPSDRFFAERPEGSVSTLKIQRTQQEDSAVYLCASSPGTDEAFFGQGTRLTVV.

This clonotype was seen at least ten times. This sequence joins TRBV12-3 or TRBV12-4 and TRBJ1-1; D not resolved. The CDR3 runs 15 residues. V dropped 5 bases and J dropped 1 base, with 14 bases sitting between them. CDR3 protein: CASSLMPTANTEAFF. The CDR3 DNA is TGTGCCAGCAGTCTTATGCCTACAGCGAACACTGAAGCTTTCTTT.